This T cell receptor (beta chain) was recorded in a study of Ad26.COV2.S vaccination and SARS-CoV-2 variants. Study in general: Donor was assigned to the Ad26.COV2.S arm of trial COV1001. By the intramuscular route, Ad26.COV2.S was given once, or twice 56 days apart.

The data were produced by immunoSEQ multiplex PCR, yet TCRdb's version contains in-frame clones alone and is incomplete. Of 380,000 or so clones in the sample, 86% were seen once. Treatment indicated: some 19 received Ad26.COV2.S at low or high dose, single or two shots; roughly five received placebo; per-sample allocation not given. Sample collection was performed on day 63 after the first vaccine or placebo injection. Donation was by an adult aged 18-55 years who was in Boston. Of note for this clone: The antigen is unknown.

Study-level results: The study found higher spike-specific TCR breadth in vaccine than placebo recipients.

The CDR3 has 16 residues. Germline CDR1 is SGHNT and CDR2 is YENEEA. J lost 2 bases, V lost 4 bases, and 7 bases had no gene match. This TCR was sampled from a person aged 18-60 years who received the Ad26.COV2.S COVID-19 vaccine or a placebo. The chain couples TRBV11-3 to TRBJ2-5; 10 nucleotides align to TRBD1. The sample was peripheral blood, taken in a trial of Ad26.COV2.S vaccine versus placebo. The CDR3 here is CASSSQDRGGQETQYF. CDR3 coding DNA: TGTGCCAGCAGCTCCCAGGACAGGGGGGGACAAGAGACCCAGTACTTC.